This T cell receptor (beta chain) is from a study of identical twins. Overall study results and limits: Models came in too low on out-of-frame TCR alpha sharing in monozygotic twins. Where out-of-frame alpha sequences were twin-shared, they showed excess low generation probability. The study reached conclusions through statistical analysis that was cross-sectional, not following the same donors. Cord blood beta clonotypes that were abundant carried fewer insertions, and memory repertoires showed no such trend.

Germline V lookup: CDR1 SGHTA, CDR2 FQGNSA. Trimming left V 2 bases short and J 1 base short, with 14 bases between. This CDR3 is built from 16 residues. TCRdb independently ran MiXCR on the 5' RACE reads; one entry per CDR3 protein. Among about 280,000 distinct CDR3 sequences listed, less than 9% were seen once. This clonotype was detected ten times or more. The target antigen is unknown. The data also belong to a second study, concerning yellow fever vaccine responses in identical twins.

Sequenced sample: memory (CD45RO+) T cells sorted from blood. The genes are TRBV7-2 and TRBJ2-5, with no clear D. The sequence came from a woman aged 18-30 years in good health. CDR3 sequence: CASSLWRNQLQETQYF. The DNA of the CDR3 is TGTGCCAGCAGCTTATGGCGAAACCAGCTCCAAGAGACCCAGTACTTC.